These 24 T cell receptor beta chains share one sample of origin, sequenced in a study of tumor-infiltrating lymphocytes in primary liver carcinoma. Between 20 and 30 mg of unsorted bulk tissue served as the source from which RNA and DNA were co-extracted. Constant-region priming of about 0.5 ug total RNA yielded TCR beta cDNA. Amplification in three nested multiplex PCR rounds with slightly modified ARM-PCR gave rise to TCR beta libraries. The first two PCR rounds, roughly 10 cycles each, used TRBV1-TRBV30 forward primers and a C-beta reverse primer. TCRdb recomputed calls from the multiplex PCR reads with MiXCR, one row per CDR3 protein. The top ten clones hold around 40% of a sample with about 21,000 distinct CDR3 sequences, around three quarters of them seen once. Sequencing input: liver tumor tissue from sampling region 1. Documented subset: tumor region T1, superior pole. These receptors were taken from a man in his forties with primary liver carcinoma and hepatitis B virus infection.

As to this clonotype: A read error may produce the germline difference seen at one junction end. The CDR3 region is CASNPKRQRMSATNGKLFF. The DNA for the CDR3 is TGTGCCAGCAACCCGAAGCGTCAAAGGATGTCCGCAACTAATGGAAAACTGTTTTTT. The chain links TRBV11-2 to TRBJ1-4; D is undetermined. The CDR3 length is 19 residues. Germline-derived CDR1 and CDR2 are SGHAT and FQNNGV.

To note about this clonotype: A junction boundary mismatches the germline segment, possibly from a read error. V gene TRBV11-2 combines with J gene TRBJ2-1, with no clear D. Germline V gene sequence: CDR1 SGHAT, CDR2 FQNNGV. This CDR3 comprises 16 residues. The CDR3 is CASSLELVVNYNEQLF. CDR3 DNA: TGTGCCAGCAGCCTAGAGCTGGTTGTTAACTACAACGAGCAGCTCTTC.

The chain links TRBV30 to TRBJ1-5; 7 bases map to TRBD1. The J call may not be correct, given that the DNA end is closer to TRBJ2-3. The CDR3 is 14 residues long. The V gene's germline CDR1 is GTSNPN and CDR2 SVGIG (reference sequence). The CDR3 sequence is CAWDEGAANQSQYF. The CDR3 nucleotides are TGTGCCTGGGACGAGGGGGCTGCTAATCAGTCCCAGTATTTT.

Remarks on this clonotype: Mismatch with germline at one junction end may stem from a read error. The chain links TRBV5-1 to TRBJ2-5; D may correspond to TRBD1 or TRBD2 (5 bases each). The CDR3 has 16 residues. Germline V gene lookup returns CDR1 SGHRS and CDR2 YFSETQ. CDR3 sequence: CVSSLGVRRPQETQYF. CDR3 nucleotide sequence: TGCGTCAGCAGTTTGGGGGTCAGGAGACCCCAAGAGACCCAGTACTTC.

To note about this clonotype: At one of its ends the junction is not consistent with the germline gene, which may arise from a read error. The chain is built from TRBV18 and TRBJ2-7; the match to TRBD2 covers 9 bases. CDR1 and CDR2 from the germline V gene are KGHSH and LQKENI. The CDR3 has 16 residues. CDR3 coding DNA: TGTGCCAACTCACCAACTGGAGGGACTAGCCCCTACGAACAGTACTTC. This encodes CANSPTGGTSPYEQYF.

With respect to this clonotype: This may be a read error: a much more frequent sequence differs by one nucleotide. The chain links TRBV19 to TRBJ2-3; maybe TRBD2 (6 bases). The CDR3 extends over 15 amino acids. Germline V lookup: CDR1 LNHDA, CDR2 SQIVND (reference sequence). The CDR3, as DNA: TGTACCAGTAGGGGAGGAACGGGATTCACAGATACGCAGTATTTT. Amino acid sequence: CTSRGGTGFTDTQYF.

This sequence joins TRBV10-3 and TRBJ1-1, with a possible D match to TRBD1 (5 bases). The V end lost 9 bases, the J end lost 4 bases, and 15 bases lay between the germline ends. The CDR3 is made up of 13 amino acids. Germline V gene sequence: CDR1 ENHRY, CDR2 SYGVKD. This CDR3 reads CAISPTGGTEAFF. CDR3 sequence (DNA): TGTGCCATTAGTCCAACGGGGGGCACTGAAGCTTTCTTT.

V usage is TRBV2 and J usage is TRBJ2-1; the D gene is possibly TRBD1 (6 bases). Trimming took 6 bases from V and 1 from J, leaving 16 bases between them. This CDR3 has 16 amino acids. Germline loops: CDR1 SNHLY, CDR2 FYNNEI. The DNA for the CDR3 is TGTGCCAGCAGCCGACAGGACTCAGGGTCCTACAATGAGCAGTTCTTC. As protein: CASSRQDSGSYNEQFF.

Of note for this clonotype: It is likely a read error, because the conserved phenylalanine at the end of the CDR3 is missing. This chain links TRBV11-2 with TRBJ2-5; D not certain. CDR3 length equals 15 residues. Germline CDR1 reads SGHAT; CDR2 reads FQNNGV. The CDR3 region is CASSLVDGEVETQYY. As DNA, the CDR3 is TGTGCCAGCAGCTTAGTGGACGGCGAAGTGGAGACTCAGTACTAC.

This clonotype was seen a single time. Its ends do not fully match the called genes, so a read error is possible. The rearrangement uses TRBV5-5 and TRBJ2-1; D may be TRBD1 (5 bases). The CDR3 has 15 residues. Germline CDR1 reads SGHKS; CDR2 reads YYEKEE (reference sequence). The DNA of the CDR3 is TGTGCCAGCAGTCCTGATCAGGGTTCCTACAATGAACAGTTCTTC. It translates to CASSPDQGSYNEQFF.

Regarding this clonotype: This may come from a read error, since a much larger clone is one base off. The chain has TRBV6-1 and TRBJ2-7; TRBD2 matches 7 bases. This CDR3 is built from 14 residues. Germline V gene data show CDR1 as MNHNS and CDR2 as SASEGT. The junction had 6 bases not matched to a gene; V was cut back by 5 bases and J by 2 bases. DNA of the CDR3: TGTGCCAGCAGTCCAGGACTAGTGGCCTACGAGCAGTACTTC. Translating it yields CASSPGLVAYEQYF.

The chain links TRBV20-1 to TRBJ2-2; 10 bases are shared with TRBD1. Germline assignment: CDR1 DFQATT and CDR2 SNEGSKA (reference sequence). After removal of 6 bases from V and 4 bases from J, the junction contained 8 bases not matched to a gene. CDR3 length: 15 amino acids. CDR3 nucleotides: TGCAGTGCCCCGGGACAGGGGACGGTCACCGGGGAGCTGTTTTTT. Protein product: CSAPGQGTVTGELFF.

This clonotype was counted at least ten times. V and J are TRBV11-2 and TRBJ1-4; no definite D call. The length of the CDR3 is 19 residues. Trimming pared 5 bases from V and 3 bases from J, leaving 25 bases between. Germline values: CDR1 SGHAT, CDR2 FQNNGV. The DNA for the CDR3 is TGTGCCAGCAGCCCGAGGCGACAAAGGACGTCCGCAGCTAATGAAAAACTGTTTTTT. It codes for CASSPRRQRTSAANEKLFF.

Comments on this clonotype: Relative to the germline gene, one junction end is altered; a read error may explain this. The genes are TRBV29-1 and TRBJ1-2; D call uncertain. The CDR3 is 12 residues long. Looked up from germline, CDR1 is SQVTM and CDR2 is ANQGSEA. The CDR3 loop is CGVETGSLGYTF. The CDR3 coding sequence is TGCGGCGTGGAGACCGGGAGCCTCGGTTACACCTTC.

V and J are TRBV11-2 and TRBJ2-5; 7 bases are a match to TRBD2. The V gene end was trimmed by 5 bases and the J gene end by 7 bases; junction bases not matched to a gene: 16. Germline CDR1 is SGHAT and CDR2 is FQNNGV. This CDR3 spans 16 amino acids. DNA for the CDR3: TGTGCCAGCAGCCAAACTCCTGTCGGGAGGAAGGGGACCCAGTACTTC. It translates to CASSQTPVGRKGTQYF.

Details on this clonotype: A clone one base away is much larger, so this may be a read error. This rearrangement joins TRBV29-1 to TRBJ2-4, with D possibly being TRBD1 (8 bases). The CDR3 consists of 12 residues. Germline V gene sequence: CDR1 SQVTM, CDR2 ANQGSEA. The CDR3 DNA reads as TGCAGCGCTGGACAGGGAGGGGGCATTCATTACTTC. This translates into CSAGQGGGIHYF. The full variable domain, rest sourced from reference TRBV29-1 and TRBJ2-4, is SAVISQKPSRDICQRGTSLTIQCQVDSQVTMMFWYRQQPGQSLTLIATANQGSEATYESGFVIDKFPISRPNLTFSTLTVSNMSPEDSSIYLCSAGQGGGIHYFGAGTRLSVL.

For this clonotype: One end of the junction varies from germline; a read error may be responsible. The rearrangement joins TRBV4-1 to TRBJ2-1, with D unresolved. The CDR3 has 15 residues. Germline loops: CDR1 MGHRA, CDR2 YSYEKL. The DNA of the CDR3 is TGCACCAGCAGCCTGCTCCGTAACAACAACAATGAGCAGTTCTTC. It codes for CTSSLLRNNNNEQFF.

This clonotype rates as medium-sized. The V gene is TRBV29-1, the J gene TRBJ2-1; D perhaps matches TRBD2 (5 bases). Trimming cost V 8 bases and J 10 bases, with 21 bases left between them. Germline loops: CDR1 SQVTM, CDR2 ANQGSEA. The CDR3 is 13 residues long. The CDR3 DNA follows: TGCAGCTTTGCCATGGCAGGCCCGGGGGAGCAGTTCTTC. It is translated as CSFAMAGPGEQFF.

This clonotype was detected once. Being one base from a much bigger clone, this may be a read error. For the CDR3, the DNA is TGTGCCAGCAGTCTAGCAGATACGCAGTATTTT. Amino acids: CASSLADTQYF. The V gene is TRBV2, the J gene TRBJ2-3; D unresolved. V lost 5 bases to trimming and J lost 4 bases, with 4 bases between them. Germline V gene lookup returns CDR1 SNHLY and CDR2 FYNNEI. The CDR3 length is 11 residues. The whole variable domain, filled in from reference TRBV2 and TRBJ2-3, reads EPEVTQTPSHQVTQMGQEVILRCVPISNHLYFYWYRQILGQKVEFLVSFYNNEISEKSEIFDDQFSVERPDGSNFTLKIRSTKLEDSAMYFCASSLADTQYFGPGTRLTVL.

A remark on this clonotype: One end of the junction does not line up with germline, which may come from a read error. The chain joins TRBV6-6 to TRBJ1-6; D may be TRBD1 (5 bases). In germline, CDR1 is MNHNY, CDR2 SVGAGI (reference sequence). The CDR3 sequence is 15 residues long. CDR3 amino acids: CASSLGAGRNSPLHF. The CDR3 DNA sequence: TGCGCCAGTAGTCTAGGGGCAGGGAGAAATTCACCCCTCCACTTT.

This clonotype was seen many times. The CDR3 is CASSQVTRGTSRTLLSDTQYF. CDR3 bases: TGTGCCAGCAGCCAAGTTACCCGGGGGACTAGCCGTACCTTGCTCTCAGATACGCAGTATTTT. The chain carries TRBV14 and TRBJ2-3; TRBD2 matches at 9 bases. Germline CDR1 and CDR2: SGHDN and FVKESK. V shed 1 base, J shed 4 bases, and the junction held 21 bases outside the gene matches. CDR3 length: 21 residues.

The genes are TRBV4-2 and TRBJ1-5, with a possible D match to TRBD1 (5 bases). The length of the CDR3 is 14 residues. V was shortened by 2 bases and J by 4 bases, with 9 bases between the two germline ends. Germline CDR1 LGHNA, CDR2 YNFKEQ. CDR3 amino acids: CASSQSGRNQPQHF. The CDR3 DNA reads as TGTGCCAGCAGCCAATCAGGGCGTAATCAGCCCCAGCATTTT.

To note about this clonotype: At one of its ends the junction is not consistent with the germline gene, which may arise from a read error. The chain is built from TRBV11-2 and TRBJ2-5; D perhaps matches TRBD2 (6 bases). CDR1 is SGHAT, CDR2 FQNNGV, per germline. The CDR3 runs to 16 residues. Here the CDR3 DNA reads TGCGCTAGCAGCCAAACTCCCGGCGGGGAGAAAGAGACCCAGTACTTC. It codes for CASSQTPGGEKETQYF.

Worth noting for this clonotype: A junction end diverges from the germline sequence, so it may reflect a read error. The rearrangement uses TRBV6-5 and TRBJ2-2; TRBD2 aligns across 7 bases. This CDR3 region has 15 residues. Per the germline V gene, CDR1 is MNHEY and CDR2 is SVGAGI. Here the CDR3 reads CASKLTSVHTGELLF. In DNA, the CDR3 is TGTGCCAGCAAGTTAACTAGCGTACACACCGGGGAGCTGCTTTTT.